This TCR beta chain was obtained from a study of T cell changes during pregnancy in multiple sclerosis. With 1 base clipped from V and 0 bases from J, the junction kept 4 bases outside the gene matches. The CDR3 is made up of 19 amino acids. Germline V gene sequence: CDR1 SGHAT, CDR2 FQNNGV. This table comes from immunoSEQ multiplex PCR, and its TCRdb copy is limited to in-frame clones, with some not included. The profile shows tens of thousands of clones, approximately 92% of them singletons. Sequencing was performed on peripheral blood, taken in the third trimester of pregnancy. This TCR was recovered from a female donor in good health, enrolled as a control in a pregnancy study. The chain uses TRBV11-2 and TRBJ2-1; 15 bases agree with TRBD2. The CDR3 protein is CASSLVGTSGGRSYNEQFF. CDR3 sequence (DNA): TGTGCCAGCAGCTTAGTCGGGACTAGCGGGGGGCGCTCCTACAATGAGCAGTTCTTC.